The 24 T cell receptor beta chains below were found in one sample sequenced in a study of tumor-infiltrating lymphocytes in primary liver carcinoma. Germline DNA was also extracted, and blood RNA was taken from unsorted whole blood. Synthesis of TCR beta cDNA was carried out from 500 ng total RNA with a constant-region primer. It was through three nested multiplex PCR rounds of slightly modified ARM-PCR that TCR beta libraries arose. Researchers ran the first two PCR rounds for roughly 11 cycles each with TRBV1-TRBV30 forward primers and a C-beta reverse primer. TCRdb passed the multiplex PCR reads through MiXCR, listing each CDR3 protein once. This table has hundreds of thousands of distinct CDR3 sequences, more than 55% appearing once. Sequenced material: peripheral blood. Receptors originate from a man aged 35 to 55 with primary liver carcinoma and hepatitis B virus infection.

Concerning this clonotype itself: Compared with germline, one end of the junction differs, possibly owing to a read error. The chain is built from TRBV11-1 and TRBJ2-3; D may be TRBD2 (5 bases). Germline CDR1 reads SGHAT; CDR2 reads FQDESV (reference sequence). The CDR3 runs 15 residues. The CDR3 loop is CANSLEDTLTDTQYF. The CDR3 nucleotides read TGTGCCAACAGCTTGGAGGATACCCTCACAGATACGCAGTATTTT.

Notes on this clonotype: Given a much more abundant clone one base away, this may be a read error. V gene TRBV6-5 combines with J gene TRBJ2-7, with TRBD1 matching over 7 bases. Losses at the gene ends were 8 bases for V and 3 bases for J; bases not matched to a gene: 10. Germline V lookup: CDR1 MNHEY, CDR2 SVGAGI. The CDR3 length is 14 residues. This chain's CDR3 is CASGSGTDFYEQYF. For the CDR3, the DNA is TGTGCCAGCGGCTCCGGGACAGATTTCTACGAGCAGTACTTC.

Comments on this clonotype: This may stem from a read error, because a much larger clone lies one nucleotide away. The genes are TRBV6-1 and TRBJ2-2, with 10 bases that match TRBD1. The trim removed 4 bases at V and 9 bases at J, leaving 11 bases unmatched. CDR1 is MNHNS and CDR2 is SASEGT in the germline V gene. The CDR3 runs to 16 residues. DNA for the CDR3: TGTGCCAGCAGTGTACGGACAGGGGGGGGGACCCGGGAGCTGTTTTTT. Translating gives CASSVRTGGGTRELFF.

On this clonotype: In this CDR3 the conserved last residue, phenylalanine or tryptophan, is missing, so a read error is likely. The rearrangement uses TRBV11-3 and TRBJ2-5; D ambiguous. The germline V gene encodes CDR1 SGHNT and CDR2 YENEEA. This CDR3 has 13 residues. Here the CDR3 DNA reads TGTACCAGCAGCTTGTCGGTTCAAGAGACCCAGTACTCC. Translated: CTSSLSVQETQYS.

This clonotype was seen just once. The junction departs from the called germline gene at one end, perhaps through a read error. V gene TRBV7-9 combines with J gene TRBJ2-1; TRBD1 or TRBD2 may be the D gene (6 bases each). CDR1 SEHNR and CDR2 FQNEAQ come from the germline V gene (reference sequence). This CDR3 is 14 amino acids long. The CDR3 bases are TGTGCCAGCAGCTCCGAGGGGGGCGGCAATGACCAGTTCTTC. It encodes CASSSEGGGNDQFF. Variable domain in full (rest from reference TRBV7-9 and TRBJ2-1): DTGVSQNPRHKITKRGQNVTFRCDPISEHNRLYWYRQTLGQGPEFLTYFQNEAQLEKSRLLSDRFSAERPKGSFSTLEIQRTEQGDSAMYLCASSSEGGGNDQFFGPGTRLTVL.

Many counts were recorded for this clonotype. DNA of the CDR3: TGCGCCAGCAGCCAAGGGATCGGGCGGAACCCCCCAGATACGCAGTATTTT. Encoded protein: CASSQGIGRNPPDTQYF. The chain joins TRBV4-1 to TRBJ2-3; D not resolved. With 1 base removed from V and 4 bases from J, the gap between germline ends came to 18 bases. The CDR3 length is 17 residues. From germline, CDR1 is MGHRA and CDR2 YSYEKL.

The gene calls are TRBV5-1 and TRBJ1-2; 7 positions match TRBD1. The CDR3 is 13 residues long. Looked up from germline, CDR1 is SGHRS and CDR2 is YFSETQ. The V gene end was trimmed by 6 bases and the J gene end by 6 bases; junction bases not matched to a gene: 8. DNA for the CDR3: TGCGCCAGCAACCTCACAGGGGTTGATGGCTACACCTTC. Encoded protein: CASNLTGVDGYTF.

The chain links TRBV2 to TRBJ2-3, with D unresolved. The V end was cut by 6 bases, the J end by 6 bases, with 7 bases between. Germline-derived CDR1 and CDR2 are SNHLY and FYNNEI. The CDR3 runs 11 residues. DNA for the CDR3: TGTGCCAGCAGATTCTCGGATACGCAGTATTTT. Translation gives CASRFSDTQYF.

V gene TRBV7-9 combines with J gene TRBJ2-7; D ambiguous. The V and J ends lost 1 base and 1 base respectively, with 8 bases between them. The CDR3 totals 14 residues. Germline V gene lookup returns CDR1 SEHNR and CDR2 FQNEAQ (reference sequence). DNA of the CDR3: TGTGCCAGCAGCTTAGGGATTAGGTCCTACGAGCAGTACTTC. Translated: CASSLGIRSYEQYF.

The rearrangement links TRBV6-5 to TRBJ2-3, with 7 positions matching TRBD2. The CDR3 is 14 residues long. Germline-derived CDR1 and CDR2 are MNHEY and SVGAGI. After removal of 2 bases from V and 10 bases from J, the junction contained 9 bases not matched to a gene. CDR3 DNA sequence: TGTGCCAGCAGTTACGAGGCGGGAGACACAGCGCAGTATTTT. Protein: CASSYEAGDTAQYF.

Notes on this clonotype: With a much larger clone just one base away, this may be a read error. The chain combines TRBV29-1 with TRBJ2-3, with D tentatively TRBD1 (6 bases). Trimming removed 4 bases from V and 8 bases from J, with 19 bases in between. This CDR3 is 14 amino acids long. CDR1 is SQVTM and CDR2 is ANQGSEA in the germline V gene. The CDR3 nucleotides are TGCAGCGTTGCAGGGGTGGGACGGTCAGGTACGCAGTATTTT. Amino acid sequence: CSVAGVGRSGTQYF.

The V gene is TRBV29-1, the J gene TRBJ2-5; D is perhaps TRBD2 (6 bases). Between the trimmed V and J ends, which lost 4 bases and 4 bases, there was a span of 19 bases. CDR3 length: 15 amino acids. Germline values: CDR1 SQVTM, CDR2 ANQGSEA. The CDR3 here is CSVGHGGTGGETQYF. In nucleotides, the CDR3 is TGCAGCGTTGGGCATGGTGGGACTGGAGGAGAGACCCAGTACTTC.

This chain uses TRBV11-2 with TRBJ1-5; TRBD1 aligns across 7 bases. The CDR3 is made up of 15 amino acids. Germline V CDR1 and CDR2: SGHAT, FQNNGV. V trimming: 3 bases; J trimming: 1 base; junction bases outside the gene matches: 3. The CDR3 protein is CASSLEGQSNQPQHF. DNA for the CDR3: TGTGCCAGCAGCTTGGAGGGACAGAGCAATCAGCCCCAGCATTTT.

Turning to this clonotype: This clone may be a read error of a much larger clone one base away. The gene calls are TRBV6-1 and TRBJ2-1; TRBD1 matches 9 bases. CDR3 length: 16 amino acids. Germline V gives CDR1 MNHNS, CDR2 SASEGT. With 6 bases clipped from V and 12 bases from J, the junction kept 18 bases outside the gene matches. The CDR3, as DNA: TGTGCCAGCAGAGAAAGGGACAGGGTTATTTTAACCCTGCAGTTCTTC. It yields the protein CASRERDRVILTLQFF.

As regards this clonotype: This sequence may be a read error, since a much larger clone differs from it by one base. The J gene is TRBJ2-1, the V gene TRBV12-3 or TRBV12-4; tentatively, D is TRBD2 (6 bases). The germline V and J ends were trimmed by 10 bases and 7 bases, with 35 bases remaining between them. The CDR3 is made up of 19 amino acids. Written as DNA, the CDR3 is TGTGCCACCTCCAAAGCGAGGTTAGCGGCTAATCGTCCGACGAATGAGCAGTTCTTC. This sequence encodes CATSKARLAANRPTNEQFF.

Details on this clonotype: One base away lies a much larger clone, so this may be a sequencing read error. The chain combines TRBV4-2 with TRBJ2-3, with D perhaps TRBD1 (6 bases). This CDR3 has 17 amino acids. Germline V gives CDR1 LGHNA, CDR2 YNFKEQ. The CDR3 coding sequence is TGTGCCAGCAACCAAGTAACAGGGCCTCTGTCCACAGATACGCAGTATTTT. Its protein product is CASNQVTGPLSTDTQYF.

With regard to this clonotype: Possible read error: a much larger clone is one base away. The V and J genes are TRBV5-1 and TRBJ2-1; possibly TRBD2 for D (5 bases). CDR1 is SGHRS, CDR2 YFSETQ, per germline. The CDR3 extends over 13 amino acids. CDR3 bases: TGCGCCAGCGGGAGAATGTCCTACAATGAGCTGTTCTTC. It codes for CASGRMSYNELFF. The whole variable domain, filled in from reference TRBV5-1 and TRBJ2-1, reads KAGVTQTPRYLIKTRGQQVTLSCSPISGHRSVSWYQQTPGQGLQFLFEYFSETQRNKGNFPGRFSGRQFSNSRSEMNVSTLELGDSALYLCASGRMSYNELFFGPGTRLTVL.

In the case of this clonotype: The junction departs from the called germline gene at one end, perhaps through a read error. The chain has TRBV11-2 and TRBJ1-1; 10 bases align to TRBD1. Germline values: CDR1 SGHAT, CDR2 FQNNGV. This CDR3 is built from 15 residues. CDR3 nucleotides: TGTGCCAGCATCCACGGGACAGGGGAGGGAACTGAAACTTTCTTT. Its protein product is CASIHGTGEGTETFF.

Points on this clonotype: Germline is not matched at one junction end, which may reflect a read error. V gene TRBV11-1 combines with J gene TRBJ2-1; D tentatively fits TRBD1 or TRBD2 (6 bases each). Looked up from germline, CDR1 is SGHAT and CDR2 is FQDESV (reference sequence). The CDR3 length is 13 residues. CDR3 sequence (DNA): TGTGACAGCGGGCCGGAGGGGGAGAATGGGCAGTTCTTC. Amino acids: CDSGPEGENGQFF.

This chain links TRBV6-1 with TRBJ1-1; perhaps TRBD1 as D (5 bases). The V end was cut by 1 base, the J end by 5 bases, with 14 bases between. This CDR3 is built from 15 residues. The germline CDR1 and CDR2 sequences are MNHNS and SASEGT. As DNA, the CDR3 is TGTGCCAGCAGTGAAGACGTAAGGGGAATGACTGAAGCTTTCTTT. Protein product: CASSEDVRGMTEAFF.

Of note for this clonotype: A much larger clone is a single base away; this may be a read error. The conserved closing phenylalanine or tryptophan is absent in this CDR3, likely reflecting a read error. This rearrangement joins TRBV6-1 to TRBJ2-3; possible D gene TRBD2, 6 bases. The CDR3 contains 15 residues. V lost 6 bases to trimming and J lost 2 bases, with 15 bases between them. Germline assignment: CDR1 MNHNS and CDR2 SASEGT. CDR3 residues: CASSWDLMFTDTQYI. CDR3 nucleotides: TGTGCCAGCAGCTGGGACTTGATGTTCACAGATACGCAGTATATT.

A word on this clonotype: At one boundary the junction diverges from the germline segment, which might be a read error. The V gene is TRBV11-1, the J gene TRBJ2-7; a possible D gene is TRBD2 (6 bases). This CDR3 has 15 amino acids. Germline V gene sequence: CDR1 SGHAT, CDR2 FQDESV (reference sequence). The CDR3 reads CASSLTESGEYEEYF. In DNA, the CDR3 is TGTGCCAGCAGCTTAACGGAATCGGGAGAATACGAGGAGTACTTC.

This clonotype was recorded a few times. It may be a read error: a sequence one base away is much more abundant. This sequence joins TRBV10-3 and TRBJ2-3, with D maybe TRBD1 (6 bases). V gave up 6 bases and J gave up 5 bases, with 21 bases separating them. The germline CDR1 and CDR2 sequences are ENHRY and SYGVKD. The CDR3 contains 16 residues. CDR3 DNA sequence: TGTGCCATCAGCCAAGGGACAACGCTTGAGGTAGATACGCAGTATTTT. Amino acids: CAISQGTTLEVDTQYF.

The chain uses TRBV12-3 or TRBV12-4 and TRBJ1-5; no clear D gene. This CDR3 has 15 residues. The V end lost 2 bases, the J end lost 4 bases, and 12 bases lay between the germline ends. The CDR3 DNA reads as TGTGCCAGCAGTTTAACGGGAAGCGGGAATCAGCCCCAGCATTTT. Protein: CASSLTGSGNQPQHF.